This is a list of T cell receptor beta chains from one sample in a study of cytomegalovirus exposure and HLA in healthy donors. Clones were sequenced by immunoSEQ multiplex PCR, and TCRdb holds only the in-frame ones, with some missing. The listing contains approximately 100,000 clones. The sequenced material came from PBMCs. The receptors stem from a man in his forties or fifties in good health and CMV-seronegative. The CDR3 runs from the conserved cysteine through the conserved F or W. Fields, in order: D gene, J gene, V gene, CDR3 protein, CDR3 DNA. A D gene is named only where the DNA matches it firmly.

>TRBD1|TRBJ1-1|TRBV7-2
CASSEGTATEAFF
TGTGCCAGCAGCGAAGGGACAGCCACTGAAGCTTTCTTT
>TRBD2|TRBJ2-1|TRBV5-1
CASSLKLAGARNEQFF
TGCGCCAGCAGCTTGAAACTAGCGGGAGCTCGCAATGAGCAGTTCTTC
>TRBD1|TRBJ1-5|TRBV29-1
CSVDSGGMGQPQHF
TGCAGCGTTGACTCAGGGGGAATGGGTCAGCCCCAGCATTTT
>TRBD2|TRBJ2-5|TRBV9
CASSVGGGALETQYF
TGTGCCAGCAGCGTAGGCGGGGGGGCCCTGGAGACCCAGTACTTC
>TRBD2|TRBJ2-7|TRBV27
CASSLLGSGSGNEQYF
TGTGCCAGCAGTCTCCTGGGTAGCGGGAGCGGTAACGAGCAGTACTTC
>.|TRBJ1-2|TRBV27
CASQPGGASNYGYTF
TGTGCCAGCCAACCGGGGGGGGCGAGCAACTATGGCTACACCTTC
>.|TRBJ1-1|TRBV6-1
CASSSGGQGTEAFF
TGTGCCAGCAGCTCGGGGGGGCAGGGGACTGAAGCTTTCTTT
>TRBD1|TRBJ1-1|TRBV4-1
CASSQKRGGGGPYAEAFF
TGCGCCAGCAGCCAAAAGAGAGGGGGCGGGGGGCCGTACGCTGAAGCTTTCTTT
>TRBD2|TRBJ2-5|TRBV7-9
CASSLVSRGGQETQYF
TGTGCCAGCAGCTTAGTGTCGCGGGGGGGCCAAGAGACCCAGTACTTC
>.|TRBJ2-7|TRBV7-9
CASSNYGQSGTLSYEQYF
TGTGCCAGCAGCAATTACGGACAGTCAGGGACGCTCTCCTACGAGCAGTACTTC
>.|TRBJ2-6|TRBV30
CAWTGAGANVLTF
TGTGCCTGGACAGGGGCCGGGGCCAACGTCCTGACTTTC
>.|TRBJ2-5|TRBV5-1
CASSLGSKETQYF
TGCGCCAGCAGCTTGGGCAGTAAAGAGACCCAGTACTTC
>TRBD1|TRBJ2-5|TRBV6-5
CASSSISTGGETQYF
TGTGCCAGCAGTTCCATATCGACAGGGGGAGAGACCCAGTACTTC
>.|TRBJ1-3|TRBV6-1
CASSAQVSTGNTIYF
TGTGCCAGCAGTGCTCAAGTGTCTACTGGAAACACCATATATTTT
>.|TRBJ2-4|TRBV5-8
CASSLQGLAKNIQYF
TGTGCCAGCAGCTTGCAGGGGTTGGCCAAAAACATTCAGTACTTC
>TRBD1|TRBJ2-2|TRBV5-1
CASSSGTGANTGELFF
TGCGCCAGCAGCTCCGGGACAGGGGCCAACACCGGGGAGCTGTTTTTT
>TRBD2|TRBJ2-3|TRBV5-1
CASTAGNDVGTDTQYF
TGCGCCAGTACAGCGGGGAACGACGTAGGCACAGATACGCAGTATTTT
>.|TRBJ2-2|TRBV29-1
CSVPRGAANTGELFF
TGCAGCGTCCCCCGTGGGGCCGCGAACACCGGGGAGCTGTTTTTT
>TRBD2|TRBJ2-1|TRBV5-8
CASSQGLASYNEQFF
TGTGCCAGCAGCCAAGGACTAGCGAGCTACAATGAGCAGTTCTTC
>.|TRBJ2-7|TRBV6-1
CASTQNYEQYF
TGTGCCAGCACTCAGAACTACGAGCAGTACTTC
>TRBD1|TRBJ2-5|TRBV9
CASSVSPGTEETQYF
TGTGCCAGCAGCGTATCCCCCGGGACAGAAGAGACCCAGTACTTC
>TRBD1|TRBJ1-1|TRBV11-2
CASSSTGTEEAFF
TGTGCCAGCAGCTCAACCGGGACAGAAGAAGCTTTCTTT
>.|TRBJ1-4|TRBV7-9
CASSSGGLTNEKLFF
TGTGCCAGCAGCTCGGGCGGACTAACTAATGAAAAACTGTTTTTT
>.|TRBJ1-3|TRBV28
CASSRDSDSGNTIYF
TGTGCCAGCAGTCGCGACTCCGACTCTGGAAACACCATATATTTT
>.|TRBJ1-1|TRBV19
CASSQQVNTEAFF
TGTGCCAGTAGTCAGCAGGTGAACACTGAAGCTTTCTTT
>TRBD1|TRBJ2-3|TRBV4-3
CASSQDRGGGTDTQYF
TGCGCCAGCAGCCAGGACAGGGGTGGTGGCACAGATACACAGTATTTT
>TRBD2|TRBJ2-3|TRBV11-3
CASSWTSGGIYGTQYF
TGTGCCAGCAGTTGGACTAGCGGGGGGATCTATGGTACGCAGTATTTT
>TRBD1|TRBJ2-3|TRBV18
CASSPGTGADTQYF
TGTGCCAGCTCACCTGGGACAGGGGCAGATACGCAGTATTTT
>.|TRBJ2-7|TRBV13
CASSQTSNEQYF
TGTGCCAGCAGCCAGACTAGTAACGAGCAGTACTTC
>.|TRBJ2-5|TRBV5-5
CASSSGGRVGPQETQYF
TGTGCCAGCAGCTCTGGGGGCCGGGTGGGGCCTCAAGAGACCCAGTACTTC
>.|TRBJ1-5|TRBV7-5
CARSSSGKIFSNQPQHF
TGTGCCAGAAGCTCTTCCGGGAAAATATTTAGCAATCAGCCCCAGCATTTT
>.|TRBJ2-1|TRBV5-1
CASSLDVGQSSYNEQFF
TGCGCCAGCAGCCTGGATGTAGGACAGAGCTCCTACAATGAGCAGTTCTTC
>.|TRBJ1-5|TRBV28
CASIPGGGMEPQHF
TGTGCCAGCATCCCCGGTGGGGGCATGGAGCCCCAGCATTTT
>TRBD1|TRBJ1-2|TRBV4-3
CASSQLGQGPNYGYTF
TGCGCCAGCAGCCAACTTGGACAGGGGCCCAACTATGGCTACACCTTC
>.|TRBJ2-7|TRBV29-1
CSVEGTVGDSYEQYF
TGCAGCGTTGAAGGGACTGTTGGGGACTCCTACGAGCAGTACTTC
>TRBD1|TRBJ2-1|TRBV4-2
CASSQDPHAGGANNEQFF
TGTGCCAGCAGCCAAGATCCTCATGCAGGGGGCGCCAACAATGAGCAGTTCTTC
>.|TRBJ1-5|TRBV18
CASSPGPQGNQPQHF
TGTGCCAGCTCACCAGGCCCCCAGGGAAATCAGCCCCAGCATTTT
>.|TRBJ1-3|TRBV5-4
CASSLTDNSGNTIYF
TGTGCCAGCAGCTTGACGGACAACTCTGGAAACACCATATATTTT
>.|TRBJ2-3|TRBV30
CASTLLGGAGDTQYF
TGTGCCTCAACCCTTTTGGGGGGGGCGGGCGATACGCAGTATTTT
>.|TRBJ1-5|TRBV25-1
CASSVGAQPQHF
TGTGCCAGCAGTGTGGGCGCTCAGCCCCAGCATTTT
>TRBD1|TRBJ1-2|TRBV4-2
CASSQSMRGQGFYGYTF
TGTGCCAGCAGCCAAAGCATGAGGGGACAGGGATTCTATGGCTACACCTTC